The clone carrying this TCR beta chain was observed a few times. This CDR3 is 14 amino acids long. CDR1 and CDR2 from the germline V gene are LNHNV and YYDKDF (reference sequence). With 0 bases removed from V and 13 bases from J, the gap between germline ends came to 16 bases. The data derive from a study of neurological immune-mediated disorders. Using its own MiXCR run on the 5' RACE reads, TCRdb lists one record per CDR3 protein. The data hold tens of thousands of distinct CDR3 sequences, with approximately 6.2% observed a single time. The chain uses TRBV15 and TRBJ2-4; D might be TRBD1 (6 bases). The TCR was taken from a woman under 30 with multiple sclerosis. Sequencing input: CD4+ T cells from blood. The CDR3 coding sequence is TGTGCCACCAGCAGAGATGTTCGGCGACAGGCACAGTACTTC. Translating it yields CATSRDVRRQAQYF. The full variable domain, with the rest looked up from reference TRBV15 and TRBJ2-4, is DAMVIQNPRYQVTQFGKPVTLSCSQTLNHNVMYWYQQKSSQAPKLLFHYYDKDFNNEADTPDNFQSRRPNTSFCFLDIRSPGLGDTAMYLCATSRDVRRQAQYFGAGTRLSVL.